The clone carrying this T cell receptor beta chain was detected many times. The sample is drawn from a study of T-cell reconstitution after alpha-beta-depleted transplantation in children. Construction of the TCRbeta library involved unique molecular identifiers. TCRdb ran MiXCR on the PCR reads and lists one entry per CDR3 protein. Here the sample spans 80,000 to 95,000 distinct CDR3 sequences, 7% to 10% being singletons. The junction had 1 base not matched to a gene; V was cut back by 2 bases and J by 6 bases. CDR3 length: 14 amino acids. In germline, CDR1 is DFQATT, CDR2 SNEGSKA (reference sequence).

The material was PBMCs from the stem cell graft donor, obtained from the stem cell graft. This clonotype originated in a human donor who donated a stem cell graft to a child with congenital amegakaryocytic thrombocytopenia. The chain employs TRBV20-1 and TRBJ2-1, with 13 bases that match TRBD2. CDR3 protein: CSARWTSGSNEQFF. As DNA, the CDR3 is TGCAGTGCTAGATGGACTAGCGGGAGCAATGAGCAGTTCTTC.